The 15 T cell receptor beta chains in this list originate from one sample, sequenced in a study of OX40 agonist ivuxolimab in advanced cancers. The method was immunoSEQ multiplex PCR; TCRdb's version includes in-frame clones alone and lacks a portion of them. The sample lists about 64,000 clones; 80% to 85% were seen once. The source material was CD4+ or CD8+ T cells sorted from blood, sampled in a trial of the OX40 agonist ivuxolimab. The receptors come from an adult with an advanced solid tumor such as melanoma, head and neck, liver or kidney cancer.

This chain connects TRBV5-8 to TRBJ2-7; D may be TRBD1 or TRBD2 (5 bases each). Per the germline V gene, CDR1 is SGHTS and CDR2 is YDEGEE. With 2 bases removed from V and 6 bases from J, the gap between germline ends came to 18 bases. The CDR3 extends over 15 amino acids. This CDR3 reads CASSFSTGTRGEQYF. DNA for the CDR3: TGTGCCAGCAGCTTTTCCACCGGGACGAGGGGCGAGCAGTACTTC.

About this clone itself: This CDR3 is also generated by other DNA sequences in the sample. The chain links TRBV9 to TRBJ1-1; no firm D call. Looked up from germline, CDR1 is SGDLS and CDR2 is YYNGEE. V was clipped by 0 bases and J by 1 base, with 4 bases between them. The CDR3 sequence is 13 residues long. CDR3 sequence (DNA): TGTGCCAGCAGCGTAGCCGGGAACACTGAAGCTTTCTTT. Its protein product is CASSVAGNTEAFF.

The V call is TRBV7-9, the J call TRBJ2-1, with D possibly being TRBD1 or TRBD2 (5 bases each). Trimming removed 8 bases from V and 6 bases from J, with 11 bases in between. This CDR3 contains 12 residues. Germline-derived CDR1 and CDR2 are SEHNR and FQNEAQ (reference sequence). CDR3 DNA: TGTGCCAGCGAGGGGACGGGCAATGAGCAGTTCTTC. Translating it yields CASEGTGNEQFF.

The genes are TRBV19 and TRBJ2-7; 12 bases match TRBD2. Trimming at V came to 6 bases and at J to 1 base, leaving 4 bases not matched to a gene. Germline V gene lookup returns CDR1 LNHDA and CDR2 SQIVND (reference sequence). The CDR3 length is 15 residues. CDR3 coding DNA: TGTGCCAGTAGCAAGACTAGCGGGGGTTCCTACGAGCAGTACTTC. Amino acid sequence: CASSKTSGGSYEQYF.

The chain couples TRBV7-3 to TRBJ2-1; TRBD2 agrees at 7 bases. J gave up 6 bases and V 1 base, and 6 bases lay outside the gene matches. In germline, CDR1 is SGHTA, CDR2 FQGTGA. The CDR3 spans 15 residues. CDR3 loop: CASSLRGRAGNEQFF. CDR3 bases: TGTGCCAGCAGCTTAAGAGGGAGGGCGGGCAATGAGCAGTTCTTC.

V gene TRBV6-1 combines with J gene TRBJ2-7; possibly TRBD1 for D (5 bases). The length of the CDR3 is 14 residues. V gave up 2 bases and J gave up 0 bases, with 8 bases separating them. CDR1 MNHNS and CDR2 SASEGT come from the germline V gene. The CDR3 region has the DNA TGTGCCAGCAGTGAATGGACAAACTCCTACGAGCAGTACTTC. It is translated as CASSEWTNSYEQYF.

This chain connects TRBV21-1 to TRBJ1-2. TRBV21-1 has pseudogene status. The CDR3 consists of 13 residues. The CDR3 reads CASSHGGESCYTF. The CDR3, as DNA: TGTGCCAGCAGCCACGGGGGGGAGTCGTGCTACACCTTC.

CDR3 loop: CASSQKPGPYEQYF. CDR3 nucleotide sequence: TGTGCCAGCAGCCAAAAGCCGGGTCCCTACGAGCAGTACTTC. The chain uses TRBV27 and TRBJ2-7; D uncertain. The CDR3 loop spans 14 amino acids. In germline, CDR1 is MNHEY, CDR2 SMNVEV (reference sequence). V gave up 6 bases and J gave up 2 bases, with 14 bases separating them.

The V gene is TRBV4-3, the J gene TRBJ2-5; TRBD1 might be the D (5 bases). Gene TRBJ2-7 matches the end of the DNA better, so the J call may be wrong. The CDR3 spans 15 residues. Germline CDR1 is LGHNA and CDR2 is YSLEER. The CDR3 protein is CASSQEFDSSYEQYF. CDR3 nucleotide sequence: TGCGCCAGCAGCCAAGAGTTCGACAGCTCCTACGAGCAGTACTTC.

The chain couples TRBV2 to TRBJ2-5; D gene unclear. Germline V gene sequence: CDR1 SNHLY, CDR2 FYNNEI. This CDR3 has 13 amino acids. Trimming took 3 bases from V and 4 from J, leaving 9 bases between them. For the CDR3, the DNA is TGTGCCAGCAGTGATAGAGATATAGAGACCCAGTACTTC. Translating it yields CASSDRDIETQYF.

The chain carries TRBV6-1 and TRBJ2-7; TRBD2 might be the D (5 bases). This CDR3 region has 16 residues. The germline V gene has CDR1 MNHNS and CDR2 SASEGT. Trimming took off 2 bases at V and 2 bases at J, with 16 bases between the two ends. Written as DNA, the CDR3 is TGTGCCAGCAGTGAATTGGAGACACGGAGGACCTACGAGCAGTACTTC. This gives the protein CASSELETRRTYEQYF.

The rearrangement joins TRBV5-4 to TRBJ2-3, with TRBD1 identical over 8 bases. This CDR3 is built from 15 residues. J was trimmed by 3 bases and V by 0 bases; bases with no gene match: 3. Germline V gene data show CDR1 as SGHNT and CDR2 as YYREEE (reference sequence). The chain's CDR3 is CASSLGQGSTDTQYF. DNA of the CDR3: TGTGCCAGCAGCTTGGGACAGGGGTCGACAGATACGCAGTATTTT.

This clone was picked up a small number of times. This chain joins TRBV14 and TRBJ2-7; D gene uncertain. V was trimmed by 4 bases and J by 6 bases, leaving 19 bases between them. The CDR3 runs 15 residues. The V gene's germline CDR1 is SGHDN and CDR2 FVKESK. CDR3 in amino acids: CASSPSRAFTPEQYF. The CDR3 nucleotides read TGTGCCAGCAGCCCAAGCCGGGCCTTTACCCCCGAGCAGTACTTC.

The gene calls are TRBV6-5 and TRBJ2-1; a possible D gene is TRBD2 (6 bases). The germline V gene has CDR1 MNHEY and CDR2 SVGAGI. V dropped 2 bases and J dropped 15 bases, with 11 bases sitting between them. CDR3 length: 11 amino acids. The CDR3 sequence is CASSYGGYLFF. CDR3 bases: TGTGCCAGCAGTTACGGAGGGTACCTGTTCTTC.

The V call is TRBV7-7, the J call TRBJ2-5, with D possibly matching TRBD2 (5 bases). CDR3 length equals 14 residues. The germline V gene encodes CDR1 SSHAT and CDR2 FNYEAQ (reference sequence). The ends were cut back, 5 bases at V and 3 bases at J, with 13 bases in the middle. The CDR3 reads CASSMGSVEETQYF. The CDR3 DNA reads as TGTGCCAGCAGCATGGGGAGTGTCGAAGAGACCCAGTACTTC. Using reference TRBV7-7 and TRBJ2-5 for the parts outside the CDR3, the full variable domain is GAGVSQSPRYKVTKRGQDVTLRCDPISSHATLYWYQQALGQGPEFLTYFNYEAQPDKSGLPSDRFSAERPEGSISTLTIQRTEQRDSAMYRCASSMGSVEETQYFGPGTRLLVL.